This T cell receptor (beta chain) was documented in a study of monozygotic twins with inflammatory bowel disease. General study findings and limits: The inverse Simpson measure of TCRbeta diversity was lower in IBD patients than in healthy co-twins. Twin concordance left repertoire similarity unchanged, with limited power a possible explanation for this lack of difference.

Through template switching, UMIs that included a 6-nucleotide sample barcode were added. TCRdb reworked the 5' RACE reads into one entry per CDR3 protein, no DNA. The specimen's table records about 210,000 distinct CDR3 sequences. The CDR3 has 14 residues. Germline V gene data show CDR1 as KGHSH and CDR2 as LQKENI. A word on this clonotype: Its antigen is undetermined.

This chain connects TRBV18 to TRBJ1-1; TCRdb's assignment of TRBD1 cannot be checked, as there is no DNA. What was sequenced was blood. This clonotype originated in a human donor with ulcerative colitis or Crohn's disease, or a healthy co-twin of an affected twin (not recorded which). The CDR3: CASSPDRGLGKAFF.